This T cell receptor (beta chain) stems from a study of T-cell memory formation after mild COVID-19. It was 5'RACE with constant-segment primers that produced the TCR alpha and TCR beta cDNA libraries, which carried sample barcodes and UMIs. Using its own MiXCR run on the 5' RACE reads, TCRdb lists one record per CDR3 protein. The sample shows 92,000 or so distinct CDR3 sequences, over 12% of them seen only once. Findings and caveats of the study: The study detected some responding clones in pre-infection memory, suggesting cross-reactive memory joined. Among clones peaking at day 37 in the second wave, SARS-CoV-2 specificity remained unconfirmed. For contracting clones, CD4+ ones sat mainly in CM and EM, CD8+ in EMRA.

This clonotype was detected only a few times. Its target is not known. This CDR3 region has 16 residues. Germline V gene data show CDR1 as LNHNV and CDR2 as YYDKDF (reference sequence). V lost 0 bases and J lost 2, with 11 bases in between. The clonotype originates from a young man who had mild COVID-19 (a few samples of this study predate the infection). Cell type and time point are not known. This sequence joins TRBV15 and TRBJ2-1; possible D gene TRBD2, 6 bases. Sequencing was done on a sample of PBMCs or a T cell subset sorted from them (not recorded which). DNA of the CDR3: TGTGCCACCAGCAGAGATCGGGGGACCACCTACAATGAGCAGTTCTTC. This gives the protein CATSRDRGTTYNEQFF.